This T cell receptor beta chain was identified in a study of T-cell memory formation after mild COVID-19. Germline CDR1 and CDR2: SGHVS and FQNEAQ. The CDR3 contains 13 residues. The ends were cut back, 3 bases at V and 11 bases at J, with 14 bases in the middle. Points from the study as a whole: Clones which contracted sat mainly in CM and EM if CD4+, and in EMRA if CD8+.

Turning to this clonotype: The antigen is not known.

TCRdb fed the 5' RACE reads into MiXCR, producing one record per CDR3 protein. The data show 300,000 to 350,000 distinct CDR3 sequences, roughly an eighth seen once. The gene calls are TRBV7-8 and TRBJ1-5, with TRBD1 as a possible D gene (6 bases). Sequenced sample: PBMCs or a T cell subset sorted from them (not recorded which). The source of this sequence is a man between 18 and 29 years old who had mild COVID-19 (a few samples of this study predate the infection). Cell type and time point are not known. CDR3 nucleotide sequence: TGTGCCAGCAGCTTGGGGGGAGAGGGGGCCCAGCATTTT. This gives the protein CASSLGGEGAQHF.